This T cell receptor beta chain was retrieved from a study of cytomegalovirus exposure and HLA in healthy donors. Overall study: Unique TCRs numbering around 85 million, obtained from HLA-typed donors, made up an early data release.

The PCR made use of 60 Vbeta and 13 Jbeta primers. Libraries were prepared by immunoSEQ multiplex PCR; TCRdb keeps only in-frame clonotypes and omits some of them. The sample has roughly 180,000 clones, 60% to 80% seen once. The CDR3 loop spans 14 amino acids. J lost 11 bases, V lost 1 base, and 8 bases had no gene match. Germline-derived CDR1 and CDR2 are SGHVS and FNYEAQ. The chain employs TRBV7-6 and TRBJ1-5, with 7 bases fitting TRBD1. The origin of this receptor is a man aged 50 or older in good health and CMV-seropositive. The sample comprised PBMCs. CDR3 nucleotide sequence: TGTGCCAGCAGCTTAGACGCACAGGGGAGATCCCAGCATTTT. Amino acid sequence: CASSLDAQGRSQHF.